This entry features one T cell receptor (beta chain) sequence. V gave up 4 bases and J gave up 8 bases, with 6 bases separating them. The germline CDR1 and CDR2 sequences are SGDLS and YYNGEE. This CDR3 spans 10 amino acids. This sample is drawn from a study of T-cell memory formation after mild COVID-19. MiXCR, applied by TCRdb to the 5' RACE reads, yields one record per CDR3 protein. The sample lists roughly 150,000 distinct CDR3 sequences; roughly 15% were seen once. The sequenced material came from PBMCs or a T cell subset sorted from them (not recorded which). V is TRBV9 and J is TRBJ1-1; D not resolved. The clonotype was recovered from an adult woman who had mild COVID-19 (a few samples of this study predate the infection). Cell type and time point are not known. CDR3 sequence reads: CASSPREAFF. Here the CDR3 DNA reads TGTGCCAGCAGCCCTCGGGAAGCTTTCTTT.